This T cell receptor (beta chain) stems from a study of blood T cell repertoires in COVID-19 (dated by TCRdb to about 2020). Describing the broader study: Samples from collaborators originated in the United States, Italy and Spain and spanned both the acute and convalescent phases of COVID-19. The material from the prospective study consisted of cDNA or gDNA derived from T cells, B-cell-depleted T cells, or PBMCs. Subjects who had been exposed to COVID-19, were actively infected with it, or had recovered from it provided the deeply sampled blood TCRbeta repertoires that made up the dataset. The repertoires were released in a freely available public database intended as a resource for research on the immune response to SARS-CoV-2. Samples came from the ongoing ImmuneRACE study (first 160 participants) plus 1,254 subjects from 6 global collaborators. The sample metadata nearly always contained a de-identified subject ID, COVID-19 status, age in years and sex. Where available, HLA class I and class II types were obtained from metadata supplied by the sample provider rather than from assay-based typing. The paper as a whole reports these results and caveats: Clinical and demographic metadata were provided uncurated, with the amount varying by source and participant.

One collaborating source in Seattle enrolled patients during active infection and followed them longitudinally through the course of disease. Whole blood was collected in K2EDTA tubes by collaborating institutions according to the institutions' own protocols. For TCRbeta analysis, collaborator samples were shipped as frozen whole blood, as isolated PBMCs, or as DNA extracted from either sample type. Of note for this clone: Its specific antigen is unknown. It has no much larger one-base neighbor in the sample; base qualities were not kept.

TCRbeta CDR3 regions were amplified from genomic DNA by means of the immunoSEQ Assay, a bias-controlled multiplex PCR. The original methods were these. Within the assay, amplification of reference gene primers was used to estimate how many nucleated cells each sample contained. Sequence reads were collapsed and filtered to measure the absolute abundance of every unique TCRbeta CDR3 rearrangement. For each sample, productive Simpson clonality was calculated as the square root of Simpson's diversity index across productive rearrangements. TCRdb's version of the immuneACCESS table is confined to in-frame rearrangements and falls short of the full clone set. An unresolved V gene accounts for under half of the shortfall where checked; the remainder is of unknown origin. D and trimming come from the DNA, and the V and J calls and clone size come from that table. The sample records a few hundred thousand clones, more than 70% of which are singletons. The top ten clones comprise less than 5% of the sample.

Sequencing input: peripheral blood. The receptor was derived from a woman in her fifties or sixties with COVID-19, enrolled during active disease.

The CDR3 protein: CASSFLSTEAFF. In nucleotide form, the sequence is TGTGCCAGCAGTTTCCTATCCACTGAAGCTTTCTTT. The chain is assembled from TRBV28 and TRBJ1-1; the D gene is not confidently resolved. The CDR3 spans 12 residues, from the cysteine through the phenylalanine. The retained sequence is limited to the CDR3, 36 bases, with the frame set at the first base. V drops 3 bases and J drops 4 bases, leaving 6 bases in between. The germline V gene sets CDR1 to MDHEN and CDR2 to SYDVKM.